The rows below give T cell receptor beta chains drawn from one sample of a study of T cell responses to AZD1222 COVID-19 vaccine. TCRdb's table, derived via immunoSEQ multiplex PCR, lists solely in-frame clones and lacks some. The top ten hold approximately 4.7% of the sample, which has approximately 120,000 clones, more than 70% seen once. The material was peripheral blood, obtained 28 days after the second AZD1222 dose. The receptors come from an adult who received the AZD1222 COVID-19 vaccine. CDR3s include the opening cysteine and the closing phenylalanine or tryptophan. Each record gives: V gene, D gene, J gene, clone size, CDR3 protein, CDR3 DNA. A D gene is named only where the DNA matches it firmly. The listing skips clone size in some rows; elsewhere it reads once, few, many or a size class.

TRBV10-3	TRBD1	TRBJ1-2	-	CAISESLGRGPTHGYTF	TGTGCCATCAGTGAGTCTCTGGGCAGGGGGCCAACCCATGGCTACACCTTC
TRBV4-1	-	TRBJ1-2	-	CASSQVLTGSCGYTF	TGCGCCAGCAGCCAAGTCCTAACCGGGAGCTGTGGCTACACCTTC
TRBV29-1	-	TRBJ2-7	-	CSVVGGTSYEQYF	TGCAGCGTTGTGGGGGGCACCTCCTACGAGCAGTACTTC
TRBV28	-	TRBJ1-1	few	CASSSMGETEAFF	TGTGCCAGCAGCTCCATGGGGGAAACTGAAGCTTTCTTT
TRBV5-1	-	TRBJ1-1	-	CASSSGLTGNTEAFF	TGCGCCAGCAGCTCCGGGCTGACAGGGAACACTGAAGCTTTCTTT
TRBV6-5	-	TRBJ2-7	-	CASSDRLAPYEQYF	TGTGCCAGCAGCGACAGGTTGGCCCCCTACGAGCAGTACTTC
TRBV30	TRBD1	TRBJ1-5	few	CAWSITGDGGQPQHF	TGTGCCTGGAGTATAACAGGGGATGGCGGTCAGCCCCAGCATTTT
TRBV19	-	TRBJ1-1	-	CATETGRRFEAFF	TGTGCCACCGAAACGGGACGGCGTTTCGAAGCTTTCTTT
TRBV27	-	TRBJ1-4	-	CASSLSARENEKLFF	TGTGCCAGCAGTTTATCTGCCCGAGAAAATGAAAAACTGTTTTTT
TRBV4-3	-	TRBJ1-6	-	CASSQDSGYSPLHF	TGCGCCAGCAGCCAAGATTCCGGCTATTCACCCCTCCACTTT
TRBV7-9	-	TRBJ1-5	-	CASSPVGSQPQHF	TGTGCCAGCAGCCCCGTCGGCTCTCAGCCCCAGCATTTT
TRBV5-5	-	TRBJ1-3	-	CASSLWARGNTIYF	TGTGCCAGCAGCTTGTGGGCGCGTGGAAACACCATATATTTT
TRBV4-2	-	TRBJ2-7	-	CASSHEGSQYEQYF	TGTGCCAGCAGCCACGAGGGCAGCCAGTACGAGCAGTACTTC
TRBV21-1	-	TRBJ1-5	few	CASSRDRARHQPQHF	TGTGCCAGCAGCAGAGACAGGGCCCGGCATCAGCCCCAGCATTTT
TRBV6-1	TRBD2	TRBJ2-7	-	CASSDPGGDSYEQYF	TGTGCCAGCAGTGACCCGGGGGGAGATTCCTACGAGCAGTACTTC
TRBV5-1	-	TRBJ1-2	-	CASSLASGLVYGYTF	TGCGCCAGCAGCTTGGCCTCGGGACTTGTCTATGGCTACACCTTC
TRBV6-1	-	TRBJ1-2	-	CASSEFAGNPGRKYGYTF	TGTGCCAGCAGTGAATTCGCAGGGAACCCAGGGCGGAAATATGGCTACACCTTC
TRBV5-5	-	TRBJ2-2	-	CASSLDPLGTGELFF	TGTGCCAGCAGCTTGGACCCCCTCGGCACCGGGGAGCTGTTTTTT
TRBV19	-	TRBJ2-2	once	CASSPGGVGTGELFF	TGTGCCAGTAGCCCGGGGGGCGTGGGCACCGGGGAGCTGTTTTTT
TRBV19	TRBD2	TRBJ2-2	-	CASRSIRAGGPNTGELFF	TGTGCCAGTAGATCGATTAGAGCGGGGGGACCGAACACCGGGGAGCTGTTTTTT
TRBV5-1	TRBD1	TRBJ1-3	-	CASSQMTGSGNTIYF	TGCGCCAGCAGCCAGATGACAGGGTCTGGAAACACCATATATTTT
TRBV7-2	TRBD1	TRBJ1-6	-	CASSQRTGYSSPLHF	TGTGCCAGCAGCCAGAGGACAGGGTATAGTTCACCCCTCCACTTT
TRBV7-8	-	TRBJ1-1	-	CASRNRRNTEAFF	TGTGCCAGCAGAAACAGGCGTAACACTGAAGCTTTCTTT
TRBV5-1	TRBD2	TRBJ2-2	-	CASSLGYGIAGNTGELFF	TGCGCCAGCAGCTTGGGATATGGAATAGCGGGGAACACCGGGGAGCTGTTTTTT
TRBV7-3	-	TRBJ2-2	-	CASKPNSGAGTGELFF	TGTGCCAGCAAGCCTAATTCTGGGGCAGGAACCGGGGAGCTGTTTTTT
TRBV29-1	TRBD1	TRBJ2-7	-	CSVERQGASQEQYF	TGCAGCGTGGAGCGGCAGGGGGCGAGTCAGGAGCAGTACTTC
TRBV5-6	TRBD1	TRBJ1-1	-	CASSPDRGVNTEAFF	TGTGCCAGCAGCCCAGACAGGGGCGTGAACACTGAAGCTTTCTTT
TRBV5-6	-	TRBJ1-5	-	CASSLDGLSNQPQHF	TGTGCCAGCAGCTTGGATGGACTTAGCAATCAGCCCCAGCATTTT
TRBV5-4	TRBD2	TRBJ2-7	once	CASSLGTSGGNYEQYF	TGTGCCAGCAGCTTGGGGACTAGCGGGGGGAATTACGAGCAGTACTTC
TRBV5-4	-	TRBJ2-1	-	CASSQDSSSYNEQFF	TGTGCCAGCAGCCAAGACAGTAGCTCCTACAATGAGCAGTTCTTC
TRBV11-3	-	TRBJ1-6	-	CASSSGFDGSPLHF	TGTGCCAGCAGCTCTGGTTTTGACGGTTCACCCCTCCACTTT
TRBV5-1	-	TRBJ1-2	-	CASSLEAVGHYGYTF	TGCGCCAGCAGCTTGGAGGCAGTAGGACACTATGGCTACACCTTC
TRBV3-1/TRBV3-2	TRBD1	TRBJ1-6	-	CASSHRDRVRNSPLHF	TGTGCCAGCAGCCACCGGGACAGGGTAAGGAATTCACCCCTCCACTTT
TRBV14	-	TRBJ2-7	-	CASSKGAGYEQYF	TGTGCCAGCAGTAAAGGGGCAGGCTACGAGCAGTACTTC
TRBV20-1	-	TRBJ1-5	-	CSASWPFSHGNQPQHF	TGCAGTGCTAGTTGGCCCTTTAGTCACGGCAATCAGCCCCAGCATTTT
TRBV28	-	TRBJ1-1	-	CASSPHWGANTEAFF	TGTGCCAGCAGTCCCCATTGGGGGGCGAACACTGAAGCTTTCTTT
TRBV27	TRBD2	TRBJ2-3	-	CASSGSGGAWLDTQYF	TGTGCCAGCAGTGGGAGCGGGGGGGCATGGTTGGATACGCAGTATTTT
TRBV5-1	-	TRBJ1-6	-	CASSLAWGSPLHF	TGCGCCAGCAGCTTGGCCTGGGGCTCACCCCTCCACTTT
TRBV10-1	TRBD1	TRBJ1-5	-	CASSETEGGQRPNQPQHF	TGCGCCAGCAGTGAGACTGAGGGGGGACAGCGACCGAATCAGCCCCAGCATTTT
TRBV11-2	TRBD1	TRBJ2-1	-	CASSTWTGPIYNEQFF	TGTGCCAGCAGCACCTGGACAGGGCCGATATACAATGAGCAGTTCTTC
TRBV7-9	-	TRBJ1-2	-	CASSFVTAVLSYGYTF	TGTGCCAGCAGCTTCGTGACAGCCGTCTTATCCTATGGCTACACCTTC
TRBV7-9	-	TRBJ2-3	-	CASTLVSQGGTDTQYF	TGTGCCAGCACCCTAGTGTCGCAGGGGGGGACAGATACGCAGTATTTT
TRBV10-2	-	TRBJ2-3	once	CASSELRVGTQYF	TGCGCCAGCAGTGAGCTCAGGGTGGGAACGCAGTATTTT
TRBV20-1	TRBD1	TRBJ2-1	-	CSASLTDRGNEQFF	TGCAGTGCTAGTCTAACGGACAGGGGGAATGAGCAGTTCTTC
TRBV20-1	-	TRBJ2-5	-	CSAYIGETQYF	TGCAGTGCTTATATCGGAGAGACCCAGTACTTC
TRBV14	-	TRBJ1-5	-	CASSQQLNSPQHF	TGTGCCAGCAGCCAACAGCTAAATTCTCCCCAGCATTTT
TRBV6-5	TRBD1	TRBJ1-5	few	CASSYLGQANQPQHF	TGTGCCAGCAGTTACTTAGGACAGGCCAATCAGCCCCAGCATTTT
TRBV6-2/TRBV6-3	-	TRBJ2-3	-	CASSYSTSRAYTDTQYF	TGTGCCAGCAGTTACTCGACGTCCAGGGCCTACACAGATACGCAGTATTTT
TRBV12-3/TRBV12-4	-	TRBJ1-5	-	CASSSASNQPQHF	TGTGCCAGCAGTTCCGCCAGCAATCAGCCCCAGCATTTT
TRBV2	TRBD1	TRBJ2-2	-	CASSVGDRGIGELFF	TGTGCCAGCAGTGTAGGAGACAGGGGGATAGGGGAGCTGTTTTTT
TRBV11-3	-	TRBJ2-2	-	CASSSRLVGGELFF	TGTGCCAGCAGTAGTCGGCTAGTGGGCGGGGAGCTGTTTTTT
TRBV10-3	-	TRBJ2-7	-	CAISESPRGPTYEQYF	TGTGCCATCAGTGAGTCGCCGCGGGGGCCCACCTACGAGCAGTACTTC
TRBV18	-	TRBJ2-5	-	CASSPQAQETQYF	TGTGCCAGCTCACCACAGGCCCAAGAGACCCAGTACTTC
TRBV2	TRBD2	TRBJ2-2	-	CASGGLAPNTGELFF	TGTGCCAGCGGAGGACTAGCGCCGAACACCGGGGAGCTGTTTTTT
TRBV28	TRBD2	TRBJ2-3	-	CANKSGGVSTDTQYF	TGTGCCAACAAGAGCGGGGGGGTCTCGACAGATACGCAGTATTTT